The sequence of this T cell receptor beta chain was determined in a study of blood T cell repertoires in COVID-19. In the study overall: Specimens from acute and convalescent COVID-19 originated in the United States, Italy and Spain.

This CDR3 contains 15 residues. Germline V gene lookup returns CDR1 SGHRS and CDR2 YFSETQ. J lost 1 base, V lost 4 bases, and 6 bases had no gene match. Some clones are missing from TCRdb's copy, which holds only in-frame ones; the method was immunoSEQ multiplex PCR. The sample lists fewer than 300,000 clones, approximately 85% occurring once. This sequence joins TRBV5-1 and TRBJ2-7; 9 positions match TRBD1. The source is a man between 50 and 59 years old with active or convalescent COVID-19. Input material: peripheral blood. The CDR3: CASSPGGTGSYEQYF. CDR3 coding DNA: TGCGCCAGCAGCCCGGGTGGGACAGGGTCCTACGAGCAGTACTTC.